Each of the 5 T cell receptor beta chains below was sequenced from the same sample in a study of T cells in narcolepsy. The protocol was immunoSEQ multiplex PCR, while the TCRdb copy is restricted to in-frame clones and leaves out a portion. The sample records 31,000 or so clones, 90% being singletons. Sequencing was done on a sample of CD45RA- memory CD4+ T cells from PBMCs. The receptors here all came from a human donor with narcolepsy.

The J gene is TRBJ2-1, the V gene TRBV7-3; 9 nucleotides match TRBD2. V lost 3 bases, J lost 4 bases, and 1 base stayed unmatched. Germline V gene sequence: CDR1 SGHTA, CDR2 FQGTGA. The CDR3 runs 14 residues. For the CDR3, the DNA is TGTGCCAGCAGCTTGCTAGCGGGGTACAATGAGCAGTTCTTC. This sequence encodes CASSLLAGYNEQFF.

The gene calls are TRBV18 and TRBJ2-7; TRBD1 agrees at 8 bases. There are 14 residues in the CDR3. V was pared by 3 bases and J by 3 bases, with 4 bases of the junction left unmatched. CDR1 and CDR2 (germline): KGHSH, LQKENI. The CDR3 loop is CASSPLTGGYEQYF. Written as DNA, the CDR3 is TGTGCCAGCTCACCGCTAACAGGGGGCTACGAGCAGTACTTC. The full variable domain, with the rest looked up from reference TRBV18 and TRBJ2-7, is NAGVMQNPRHLVRRRGQEARLRCSPMKGHSHVYWYRQLPEEGLKFMVYLQKENIIDESGMPKERFSAEFPKEGPSILRIQQVVRGDSAAYFCASSPLTGGYEQYFGPGTRLTVT.

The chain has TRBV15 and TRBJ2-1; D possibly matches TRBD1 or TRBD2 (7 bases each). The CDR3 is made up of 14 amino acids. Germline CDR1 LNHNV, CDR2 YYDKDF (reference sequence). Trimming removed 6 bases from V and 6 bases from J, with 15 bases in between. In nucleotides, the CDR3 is TGTGCCACCAGGGGGAGGGGGCTTGCCAATGAGCAGTTCTTC. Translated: CATRGRGLANEQFF.

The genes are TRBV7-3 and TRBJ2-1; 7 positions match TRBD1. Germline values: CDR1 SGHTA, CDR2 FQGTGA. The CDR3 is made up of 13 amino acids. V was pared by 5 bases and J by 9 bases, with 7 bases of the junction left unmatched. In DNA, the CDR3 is TGTGCCAGCAGCAGTGGGACAGCCGGTGAGCAGTTCTTC. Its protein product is CASSSGTAGEQFF.

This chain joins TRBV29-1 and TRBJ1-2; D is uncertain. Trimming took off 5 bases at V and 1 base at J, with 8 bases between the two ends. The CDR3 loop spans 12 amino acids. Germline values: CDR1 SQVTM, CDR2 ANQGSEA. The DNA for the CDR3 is TGCAGCGTTTACCAGGTTAACTATGGCTACACCTTC. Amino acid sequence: CSVYQVNYGYTF.